This T cell receptor beta chain was profiled in a study of response to subunit inactivated influenza vaccine. General study results and limits: Every seasonal influenza vaccination brings in few new T cells, the authors suggested.

This clonotype has more than one count but fewer than ten. What it recognizes is unknown. TCRdb independently ran MiXCR on the RT-PCR reads; one entry per CDR3 protein. Of over 400,000 distinct CDR3 sequences in the sample, around 9.9% are singletons; the top ten hold 10% to 15%. Germline lookup yields CDR1 SGHTA and CDR2 FQGNSA. The V segment lost 3 bases and the J segment 5 bases; nucleotides outside the gene matches: 7. This CDR3 comprises 15 residues. This material consisted of PBMCs from blood, taken roughly 47 days after vaccination. The chain has TRBV7-2 and TRBJ2-5, with TRBD2 identical over 9 bases. This sequence was found in a man aged 45-65 years who received an inactivated influenza vaccine. The CDR3 is CASSFVAGVPETQYF. CDR3 sequence (DNA): TGTGCCAGCAGCTTCGTAGCGGGAGTCCCCGAGACCCAGTACTTC.